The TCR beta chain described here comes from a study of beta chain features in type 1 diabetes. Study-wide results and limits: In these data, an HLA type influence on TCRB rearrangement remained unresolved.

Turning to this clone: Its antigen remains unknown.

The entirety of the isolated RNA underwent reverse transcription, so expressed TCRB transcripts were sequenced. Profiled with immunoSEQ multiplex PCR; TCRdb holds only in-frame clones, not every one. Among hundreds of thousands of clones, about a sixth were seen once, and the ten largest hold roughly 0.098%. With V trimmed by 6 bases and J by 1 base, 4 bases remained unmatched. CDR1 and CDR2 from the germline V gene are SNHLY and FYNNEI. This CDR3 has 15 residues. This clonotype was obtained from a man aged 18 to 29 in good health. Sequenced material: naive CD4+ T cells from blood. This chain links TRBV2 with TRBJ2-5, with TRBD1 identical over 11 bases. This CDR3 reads CASRSGTGGQETQYF. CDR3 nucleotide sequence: TGTGCCAGCAGGTCCGGGACAGGGGGCCAAGAGACCCAGTACTTC.